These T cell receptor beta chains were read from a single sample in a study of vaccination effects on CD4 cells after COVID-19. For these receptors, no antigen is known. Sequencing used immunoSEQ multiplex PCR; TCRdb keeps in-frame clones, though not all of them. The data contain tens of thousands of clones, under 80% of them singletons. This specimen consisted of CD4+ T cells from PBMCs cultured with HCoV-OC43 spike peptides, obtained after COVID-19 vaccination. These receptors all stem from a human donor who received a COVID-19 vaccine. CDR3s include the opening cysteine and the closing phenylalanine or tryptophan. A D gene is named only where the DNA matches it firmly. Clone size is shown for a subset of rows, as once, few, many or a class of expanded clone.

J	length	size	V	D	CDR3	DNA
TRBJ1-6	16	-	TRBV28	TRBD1	CASSKLGQGTNSPLHF	TGTGCCAGCAGTAAATTGGGACAGGGTACCAATTCACCCCTCCACTTT
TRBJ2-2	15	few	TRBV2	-	CASSGRGTLTGELFF	TGTGCCAGCAGTGGAAGGGGGACCCTCACCGGGGAGCTGTTTTTT
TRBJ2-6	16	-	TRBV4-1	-	CASSQAPTSGANVLTF	TGCGCCAGCAGCCAAGCACCGACTTCTGGGGCCAACGTCCTGACTTTC
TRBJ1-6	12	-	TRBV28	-	CASSLVRAPLHF	TGTGCCAGCAGTTTAGTTCGGGCACCCCTCCACTTT
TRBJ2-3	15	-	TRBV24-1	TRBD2	CATSDSGTNTDTQYF	TGTGCCACCAGTGATTCCGGGACTAACACAGATACGCAGTATTTT
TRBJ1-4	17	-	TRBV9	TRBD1	CASSLGAQDRAREKLFF	TGTGCCAGCAGCCTAGGGGCCCAGGACAGGGCTAGAGAAAAACTGTTTTTT
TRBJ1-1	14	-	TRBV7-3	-	CASSSTGHATEAFF	TGTGCCAGCAGCTCGACGGGACACGCCACTGAAGCTTTCTTT
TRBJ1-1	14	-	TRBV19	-	CASSIGPADSEAFF	TGTGCCAGTAGTATAGGCCCCGCCGACTCCGAAGCTTTCTTT
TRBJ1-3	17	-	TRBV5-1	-	CASSLLPRGLSGNTIYF	TGCGCCAGCAGCTTGCTACCTCGGGGCCTCTCTGGAAACACCATATATTTT
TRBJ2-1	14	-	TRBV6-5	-	CASVTPSSYNEQFF	TGTGCCAGCGTTACACCGAGCTCCTACAATGAGCAGTTCTTC
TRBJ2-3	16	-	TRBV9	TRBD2	CASSPPAGGSPDTQYF	TGTGCCAGCAGCCCCCCGGCGGGGGGAAGTCCAGATACGCAGTATTTT
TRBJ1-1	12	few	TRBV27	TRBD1	CASRTGQGRAFF	TGTGCCAGCAGGACTGGACAGGGAAGAGCTTTCTTT
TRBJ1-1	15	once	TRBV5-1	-	CASSLARGMNTEAFF	TGCGCCAGCAGCTTGGCCCGGGGGATGAACACTGAAGCTTTCTTT
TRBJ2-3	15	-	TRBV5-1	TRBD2	CASSLTSGITDTQYF	TGCGCCAGCAGCTTGACTAGCGGGATCACAGATACGCAGTATTTT
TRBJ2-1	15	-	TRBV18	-	CASSLQGGAYNEQFF	TGTGCCAGCTCTCTCCAGGGCGGGGCCTACAATGAGCAGTTCTTC
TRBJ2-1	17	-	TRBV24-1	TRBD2	CATSEGAGGPSYNEQFF	TGTGCCACCAGTGAGGGAGCGGGGGGGCCCTCCTACAATGAGCAGTTCTTC
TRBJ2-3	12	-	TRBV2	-	CASTGGPDTQYF	TGTGCCAGCACTGGGGGGCCAGATACGCAGTATTTT
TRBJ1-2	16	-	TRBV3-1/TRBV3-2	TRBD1	CASSQPGTTGVDGYTF	TGTGCCAGCAGCCAACCGGGAACCACAGGGGTGGATGGCTACACCTTC
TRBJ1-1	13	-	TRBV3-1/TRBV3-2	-	CASSQDIVAEAFF	TGTGCCAGCAGCCAAGATATCGTTGCTGAAGCTTTCTTT
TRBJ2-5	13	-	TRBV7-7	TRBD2	CASSLGAGGTQYF	TGTGCCAGCAGCTTAGGGGCGGGAGGGACCCAGTACTTC
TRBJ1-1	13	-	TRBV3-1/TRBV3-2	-	CASSQDSAAGIVF	TGTGCCAGCAGCCAAGATTCGGCTGCCGGAATCGTCTTT
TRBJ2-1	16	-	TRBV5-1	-	CASSLAEGPGNNEQFF	TGCGCCAGCAGCTTGGCCGAGGGACCGGGAAACAATGAGCAGTTCTTC
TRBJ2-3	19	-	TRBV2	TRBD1	CASSEILGTGGAGTDTQYF	TGTGCCAGCAGTGAAATATTAGGGACAGGGGGCGCGGGCACAGATACGCAGTATTTT
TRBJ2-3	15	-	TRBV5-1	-	CASSFSDSTTDTQYF	TGCGCCAGCAGCTTTTCCGACTCCACCACAGATACGCAGTATTTT
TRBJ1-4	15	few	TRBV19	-	CASSIAGSSNEKLFF	TGTGCCAGTAGTATAGCGGGCAGCTCTAATGAAAAACTGTTTTTT
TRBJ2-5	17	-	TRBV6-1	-	CASSEAYRTVGIETQYF	TGTGCCAGCAGTGAAGCCTATAGGACGGTGGGTATAGAGACCCAGTACTTC
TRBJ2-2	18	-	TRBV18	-	CASSPMDRGATSTGELFF	TGTGCCAGCTCACCTATGGACCGGGGGGCGACCTCAACCGGGGAGCTGTTTTTT
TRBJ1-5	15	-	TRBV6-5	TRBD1	CASSFYQGEEQPQHF	TGTGCCAGCAGTTTTTACCAGGGGGAAGAACAGCCCCAGCATTTT
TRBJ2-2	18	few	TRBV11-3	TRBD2	CASSSAGGPEFRTGELFF	TGTGCCAGCAGCTCAGCGGGGGGGCCGGAATTCAGGACCGGGGAGCTGTTTTTT
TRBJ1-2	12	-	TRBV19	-	CASSIAGYGYTF	TGTGCCAGTAGTATAGCAGGCTATGGCTACACCTTC
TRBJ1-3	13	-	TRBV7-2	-	CASSLAFGNTIYF	TGTGCCAGCAGCTTGGCGTTCGGAAACACCATATATTTT
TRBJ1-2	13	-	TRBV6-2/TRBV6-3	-	CASSRTNSYGYTF	TGTGCCAGCAGTAGAACCAACTCTTATGGCTACACCTTC
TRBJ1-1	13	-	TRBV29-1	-	CSVVVQRNTEAFF	TGCAGCGTTGTTGTACAGAGGAACACTGAAGCTTTCTTT
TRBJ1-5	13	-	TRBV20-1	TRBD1	CSATDRGQQPQHF	TGCAGTGCTACTGACAGGGGGCAACAGCCCCAGCATTTT
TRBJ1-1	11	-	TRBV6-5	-	CASRGNTEAFF	TGTGCCAGTCGGGGAAACACTGAAGCTTTCTTT
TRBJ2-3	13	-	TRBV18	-	CASSPGGPDTQYF	TGTGCCAGCTCACCGGGGGGCCCGGATACGCAGTATTTT
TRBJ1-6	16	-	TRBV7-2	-	CASSKQTGSYNSPLHF	TGTGCCAGCAGCAAACAAACGGGCTCCTATAATTCACCCCTCCACTTT
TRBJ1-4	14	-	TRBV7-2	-	CASSSEGANEKLFF	TGTGCCAGCAGCTCGGAAGGGGCTAATGAAAAACTGTTTTTT
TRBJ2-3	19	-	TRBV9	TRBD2	CASSRTSGGAVFSADTQYF	TGTGCCAGCAGCCGGACTAGCGGGGGGGCCGTTTTTAGCGCAGATACGCAGTATTTT
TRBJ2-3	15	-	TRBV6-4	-	CASSSDPAGESAQYF	TGTGCCAGCAGTTCGGACCCCGCCGGGGAATCGGCGCAGTATTTT
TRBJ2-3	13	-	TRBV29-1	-	CSVEGPRTDTQYF	TGCAGCGTTGAGGGGCCTCGCACAGATACGCAGTATTTT
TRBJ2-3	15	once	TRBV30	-	CAWNPQWGVTDTQYF	TGTGCCTGGAACCCCCAGTGGGGGGTTACAGATACGCAGTATTTT
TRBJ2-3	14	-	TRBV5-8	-	CASPVWQGPDTQYF	TGTGCCTCCCCCGTTTGGCAGGGGCCAGATACGCAGTATTTT
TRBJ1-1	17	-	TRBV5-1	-	CASSLGSLSGGNTEAFF	TGCGCCAGCAGCTTGGGTTCTCTCTCAGGTGGGAACACTGAAGCTTTCTTT
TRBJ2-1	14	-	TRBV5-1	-	CASSFRVNYNEQFF	TGCGCCAGCAGCTTCCGCGTCAACTACAATGAGCAGTTCTTC
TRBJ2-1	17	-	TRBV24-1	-	CATSEAPGGSSYNEQFF	TGTGCCACCAGTGAAGCACCCGGGGGTAGCTCCTACAATGAGCAGTTCTTC